This is a list of T cell receptor beta chains from one sample in a study of post-analysis software for immune sequencing data. A single record per CDR3 protein comes from TCRdb applying MiXCR to the PCR reads. The sample carries 650,000 to 900,000 distinct CDR3 sequences, 35% to 55% recorded once. Specimen: blood. All receptors come from a girl aged 10-17 years with multiple sclerosis. CDR3s include the opening cysteine and the closing phenylalanine or tryptophan.

J	V	CDR3
TRBJ1-2	TRBV10-3	CAISDAGDRGYGYTF
TRBJ2-7	TRBV28	CASRSGGGPGEQYF
TRBJ2-6	TRBV7-9	CASSSGRTGALSSGANVLTF
TRBJ1-2	TRBV3-1	CASSYPGTASLWYGYTF
TRBJ2-1	TRBV3-1	CASSQDSGLPMFF
TRBJ2-4	TRBV12-3/TRBV12-4	CASRYRDSANIQYF
TRBJ1-5	TRBV6-5	CASSRHGQSNQPQHF
TRBJ2-6	TRBV5-1	CASSREAGANVLTF
TRBJ1-2	TRBV2	CASREDRLDGYTF
TRBJ2-1	TRBV7-2	CASSWGAGQGAYEQFF
TRBJ2-5	TRBV27	CASKGRGAWETQYF
TRBJ2-7	TRBV2	CASSDIGTSGAYEQYF
TRBJ2-1	TRBV7-9	CASSLAERGRPHNEQFF
TRBJ2-7	TRBV7-8	CASSLGTGVAEQYF
.	TRBV13	CASSLGTDRGEQYF
TRBJ2-1	TRBV28	CASNSIGTSINEQFF
TRBJ1-2	TRBV20-1	CSARDRGENYGYTF
TRBJ1-5	TRBV6-2/TRBV6-3	CASSYSHSNQPQHF
TRBJ2-4	TRBV12-3/TRBV12-4	CASRLGAIQYF
TRBJ2-5	TRBV7-9	CASSLGLAGEQETQYF
TRBJ2-3	TRBV15	CATSRVTSGITDTQYF
TRBJ2-3	TRBV7-6	CASSSGTSVSDTQYF
TRBJ2-1	TRBV20-1	CSASTTGALVSEQFF
TRBJ2-5	TRBV5-1	CASSSEPRETQYF
TRBJ2-1	TRBV28	CASSLRRNSYNEQFF
TRBJ2-6	TRBV5-1	CASSTGPTSGANVLTF
TRBJ2-5	TRBV20-1	CSASRLAGEGETQYF
TRBJ2-3	TRBV20-1	CSAPGLAGDTQYF
TRBJ2-3	TRBV4-3	CASSPLGDTDTQYF
TRBJ2-7	TRBV20-1	CSAGLAGAYEQYF
TRBJ2-7	TRBV20-1	CSVRRGGTSYEQYF
TRBJ2-7	TRBV20-1	CSATPLALSSYEQYF
TRBJ2-4	TRBV11-1	CASSSGTGISIQYF
TRBJ2-7	TRBV4-1	CASSPSGTGGYEQYF
TRBJ1-2	TRBV12-3/TRBV12-4	CASSSRTGPYYGYTF
TRBJ1-6	TRBV20-1	CSASRDGQANSPLHF
TRBJ2-1	TRBV10-3	CAISDRDPGSYNEQFF
TRBJ2-1	TRBV10-3	CAISEIAGNNEQFF
TRBJ2-1	TRBV12-3/TRBV12-4	CASVRGLSYNEQFF
TRBJ2-3	TRBV7-3	CASSRTGTSVSDTQYF
TRBJ2-3	TRBV12-3/TRBV12-4	CASTPWVGTDTQYF
TRBJ2-1	TRBV12-3/TRBV12-4	CASRPAGSEYNEQFF
TRBJ1-6	TRBV5-1	CASSPEQGNSPLHF
TRBJ1-1	TRBV27	CASRSGGREAFF
TRBJ2-1	TRBV9	CASSWTGLATISEQFF
TRBJ2-4	TRBV28	CASSLSGGPNIQYF
TRBJ1-4	TRBV4-1	CASSLDPTNEKLFF
.	TRBV5-5	CASSLEVSGDYEQYF
TRBJ2-1	TRBV29-1	CSVEAAGNEQFF
TRBJ2-7	TRBV7-6	CASSGTGVPSGEQYF